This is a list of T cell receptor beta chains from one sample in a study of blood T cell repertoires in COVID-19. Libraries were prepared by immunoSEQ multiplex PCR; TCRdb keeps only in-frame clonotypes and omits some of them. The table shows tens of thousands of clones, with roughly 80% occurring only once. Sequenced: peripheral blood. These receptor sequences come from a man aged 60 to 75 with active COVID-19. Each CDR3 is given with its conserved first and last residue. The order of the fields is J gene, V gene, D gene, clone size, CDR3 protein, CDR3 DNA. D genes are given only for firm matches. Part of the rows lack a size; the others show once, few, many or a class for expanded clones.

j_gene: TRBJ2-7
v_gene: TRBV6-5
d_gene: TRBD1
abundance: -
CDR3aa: CASRRTGGLGEQYF
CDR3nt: TGTGCCAGCAGGCGGACAGGGGGATTGGGCGAGCAGTACTTC

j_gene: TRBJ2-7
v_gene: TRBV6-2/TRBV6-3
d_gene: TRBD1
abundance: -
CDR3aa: CASSFRQGSYEQYF
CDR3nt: TGTGCCAGCAGTTTCAGACAGGGATCCTACGAGCAGTACTTC

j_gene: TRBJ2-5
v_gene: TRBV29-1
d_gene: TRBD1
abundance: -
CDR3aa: CSVEPQGVPSQETQYF
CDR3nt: TGCAGCGTTGAACCCCAGGGGGTCCCGTCCCAAGAGACCCAGTACTTC

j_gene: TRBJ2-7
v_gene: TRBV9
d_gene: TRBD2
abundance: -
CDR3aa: CASSTGTSGSYEQYF
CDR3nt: TGTGCCAGCAGCACCGGAACTAGCGGCTCCTACGAGCAGTACTTC

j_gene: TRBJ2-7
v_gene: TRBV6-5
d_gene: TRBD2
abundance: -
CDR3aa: CASSPTSGSYEQYF
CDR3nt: TGTGCCAGCAGTCCGACTAGCGGATCCTACGAGCAGTACTTC

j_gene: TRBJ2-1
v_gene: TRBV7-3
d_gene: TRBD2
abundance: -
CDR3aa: CASNLAGGPSDEQFF
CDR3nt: TGTGCCAGCAATCTGGCGGGAGGGCCGTCTGATGAGCAGTTCTTC

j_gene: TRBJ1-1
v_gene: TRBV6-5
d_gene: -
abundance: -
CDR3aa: CASRLQGVAFF
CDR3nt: TGTGCCAGCAGGCTTCAGGGTGTGGCTTTCTTT

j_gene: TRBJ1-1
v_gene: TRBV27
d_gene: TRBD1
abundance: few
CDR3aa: CASSPVSGGLGTEAFF
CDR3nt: TGTGCCAGCAGTCCCGTTTCAGGGGGCTTGGGCACTGAAGCTTTCTTT

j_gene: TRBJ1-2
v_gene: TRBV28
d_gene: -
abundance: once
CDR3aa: CASRHIAEPYGYTF
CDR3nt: TGTGCCAGCAGACATATCGCAGAACCCTATGGCTACACCTTC

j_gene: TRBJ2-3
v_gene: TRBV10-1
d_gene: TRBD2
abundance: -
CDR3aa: CASSGTGTSKDTQYF
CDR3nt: TGCGCCAGCAGTGGAACCGGGACTAGTAAAGATACGCAGTATTTT

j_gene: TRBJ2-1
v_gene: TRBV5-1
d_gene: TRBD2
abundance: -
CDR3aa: CASSLRLAGSSYNEQFF
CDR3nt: TGCGCCAGCAGCCTTCGACTAGCGGGGAGCTCCTACAATGAGCAGTTCTTC

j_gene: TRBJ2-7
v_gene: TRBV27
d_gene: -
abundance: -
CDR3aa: CASSSPGEQYF
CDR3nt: TGTGCCAGCAGTTCCCCGGGCGAGCAGTACTTC

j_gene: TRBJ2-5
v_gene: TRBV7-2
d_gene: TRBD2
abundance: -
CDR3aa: CASSPLGGAGGTRETQYF
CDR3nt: TGTGCCAGCAGCCCCCTTGGGGGAGCGGGAGGGACGCGGGAGACCCAGTACTTC

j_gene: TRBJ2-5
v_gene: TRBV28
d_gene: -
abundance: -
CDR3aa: CASSLQETQYF
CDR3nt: TGTGCCAGCAGTTTACAGGAGACCCAGTACTTC

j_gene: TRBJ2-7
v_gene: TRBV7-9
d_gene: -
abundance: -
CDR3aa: CASSPNWYEQYF
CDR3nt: TGTGCCAGCAGCCCTAATTGGTACGAGCAGTACTTC

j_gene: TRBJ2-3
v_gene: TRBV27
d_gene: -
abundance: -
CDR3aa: CASSLRGLGTDTQYF
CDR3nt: TGTGCCAGCAGTTTACGGGGGTTAGGCACAGATACGCAGTATTTT

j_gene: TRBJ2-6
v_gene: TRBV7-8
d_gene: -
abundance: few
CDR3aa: CASSSYNSGANVLTF
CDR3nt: TGTGCCAGCAGCTCGTACAACTCTGGGGCCAACGTCCTGACTTTC

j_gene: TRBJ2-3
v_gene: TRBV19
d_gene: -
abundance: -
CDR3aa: CASSTRDFYTDTQYF
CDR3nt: TGTGCCAGTAGTACCCGGGACTTTTATACAGATACGCAGTATTTT

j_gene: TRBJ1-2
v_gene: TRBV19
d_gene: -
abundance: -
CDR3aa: CASIKTGLLSYGYTF
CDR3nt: TGTGCCAGTATTAAGACAGGCCTACTCTCCTATGGCTACACCTTC

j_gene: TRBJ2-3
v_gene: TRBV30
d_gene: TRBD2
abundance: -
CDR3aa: CAWSVASGTSTDTQYF
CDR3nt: TGTGCCTGGAGTGTAGCCAGCGGGACTAGCACAGATACGCAGTATTTT

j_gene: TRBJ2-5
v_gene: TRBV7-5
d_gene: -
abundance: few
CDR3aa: CARSPSAPQETQYF
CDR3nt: TGTGCCAGAAGCCCCAGCGCCCCCCAAGAGACCCAGTACTTC

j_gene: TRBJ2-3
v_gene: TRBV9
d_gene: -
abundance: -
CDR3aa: CASSVDQGQTDTQYF
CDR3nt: TGTGCCAGCAGCGTAGATCAGGGCCAAACAGATACGCAGTATTTT

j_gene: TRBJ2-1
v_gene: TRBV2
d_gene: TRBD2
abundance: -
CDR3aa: CASSEDAGASGREQFF
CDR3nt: TGTGCCAGCAGTGAAGACGCGGGAGCCTCGGGTCGGGAGCAGTTCTTC

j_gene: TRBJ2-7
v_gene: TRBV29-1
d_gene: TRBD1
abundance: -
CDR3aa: CSVHKTGMYEQYF
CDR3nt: TGCAGCGTCCATAAGACAGGGATGTACGAGCAGTACTTC

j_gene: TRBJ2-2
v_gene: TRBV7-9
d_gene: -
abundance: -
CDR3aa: CASYRDTGELFF
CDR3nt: TGTGCCAGCTACAGGGACACCGGGGAGCTGTTTTTT

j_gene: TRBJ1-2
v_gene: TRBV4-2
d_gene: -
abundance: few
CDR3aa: CASSQGGTDGHGYTF
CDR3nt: TGTGCCAGCAGCCAGGGGGGGACCGACGGCCATGGCTACACCTTC

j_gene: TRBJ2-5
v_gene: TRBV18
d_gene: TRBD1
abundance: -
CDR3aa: CASSPPGQQETQYF
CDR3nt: TGTGCCAGCTCACCACCGGGACAGCAAGAGACCCAGTACTTC

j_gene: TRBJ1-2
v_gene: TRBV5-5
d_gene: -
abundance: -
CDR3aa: CASSPPGGANYGYTF
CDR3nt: TGTGCCAGCAGCCCCCCGGGTGGAGCTAACTATGGCTACACCTTC

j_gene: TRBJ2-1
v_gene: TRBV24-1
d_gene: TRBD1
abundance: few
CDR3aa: CATRDRANEQFF
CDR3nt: TGTGCCACTAGAGACAGGGCCAATGAGCAGTTCTTC

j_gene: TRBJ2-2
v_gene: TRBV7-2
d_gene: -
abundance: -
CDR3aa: CASSSALQGTGELFF
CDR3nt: TGTGCCAGCAGCTCAGCGCTACAGGGTACCGGGGAGCTGTTTTTT

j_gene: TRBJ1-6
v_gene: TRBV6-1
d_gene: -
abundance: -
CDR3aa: CASSESGTNSPLHF
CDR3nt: TGTGCCAGCAGTGAAAGCGGGACAAATTCACCCCTCCACTTT

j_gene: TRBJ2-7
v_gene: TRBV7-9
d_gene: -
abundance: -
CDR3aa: CASSLGTVPGQYF
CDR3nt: TGTGCCAGCAGCTTAGGAACAGTCCCAGGGCAGTACTTC

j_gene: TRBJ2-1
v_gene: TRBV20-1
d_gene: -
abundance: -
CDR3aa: CSASIASEQFF
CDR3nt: TGCAGTGCTAGTATCGCGTCTGAGCAGTTCTTC

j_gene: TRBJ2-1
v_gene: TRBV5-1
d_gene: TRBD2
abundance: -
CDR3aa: CASSLARGLAGANEQFF
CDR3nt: TGCGCCAGCAGCTTGGCCCGGGGACTAGCGGGCGCGAATGAGCAGTTCTTC

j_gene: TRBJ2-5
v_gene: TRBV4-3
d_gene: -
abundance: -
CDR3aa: CASSQDGEGETQYF
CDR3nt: TGCGCCAGCAGCCAAGATGGAGAGGGAGAGACCCAGTACTTC

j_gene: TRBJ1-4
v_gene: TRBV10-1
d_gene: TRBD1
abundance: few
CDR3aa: CASSESIQGRGKATNEKLFF
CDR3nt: TGCGCCAGCAGTGAGTCAATACAGGGGAGAGGGAAAGCAACTAATGAAAAACTGTTTTTT

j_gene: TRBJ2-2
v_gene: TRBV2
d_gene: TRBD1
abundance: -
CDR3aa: CASSGQGAVTGELFF
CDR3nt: TGTGCCAGCAGCGGACAGGGGGCCGTCACCGGGGAGCTGTTTTTT

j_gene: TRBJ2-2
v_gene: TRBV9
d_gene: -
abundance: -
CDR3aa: CGSQGNTGELFF
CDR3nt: TGTGGGAGCCAGGGAAACACCGGGGAGCTGTTTTTT

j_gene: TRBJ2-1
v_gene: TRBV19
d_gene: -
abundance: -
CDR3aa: CASTQSGASSYNEQFF
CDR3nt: TGTGCCAGTACCCAATCAGGGGCTAGCTCCTACAATGAGCAGTTCTTC

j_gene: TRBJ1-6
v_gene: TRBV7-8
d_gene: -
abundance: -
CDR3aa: CASSFSPGASYNSPLHF
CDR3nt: TGTGCCAGCAGCTTTAGCCCGGGAGCCTCCTATAATTCACCCCTTCACTTT

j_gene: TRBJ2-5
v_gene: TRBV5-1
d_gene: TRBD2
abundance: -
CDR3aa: CASSLLLAGGGETQYF
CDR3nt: TGCGCCAGCAGCTTGCTCCTAGCGGGAGGTGGGGAGACCCAGTACTTC

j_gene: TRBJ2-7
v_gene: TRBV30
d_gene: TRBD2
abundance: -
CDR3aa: CAWNIPGLATEQYF
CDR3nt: TGTGCCTGGAATATCCCAGGACTAGCGACCGAGCAGTACTTC

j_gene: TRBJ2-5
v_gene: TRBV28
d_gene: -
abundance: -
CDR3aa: CASRRTGGQETQYF
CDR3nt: TGTGCCAGCAGGCGAACAGGAGGGCAAGAGACCCAGTACTTC

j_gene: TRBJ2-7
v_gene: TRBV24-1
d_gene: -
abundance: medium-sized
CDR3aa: CATSGTGMSAYEQYF
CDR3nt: TGTGCCACCAGTGGCACAGGTATGAGCGCCTACGAGCAGTACTTC

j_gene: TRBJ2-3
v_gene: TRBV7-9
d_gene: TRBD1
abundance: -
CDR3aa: CASIWTGVNTDTQYF
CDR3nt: TGTGCCAGCATCTGGACAGGGGTGAACACAGATACGCAGTATTTT

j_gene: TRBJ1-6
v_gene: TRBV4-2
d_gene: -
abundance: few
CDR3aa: CASSQDAKGGNSPLHF
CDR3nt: TGTGCCAGCAGCCAAGATGCAAAGGGAGGAAATTCACCCCTCCACTTT

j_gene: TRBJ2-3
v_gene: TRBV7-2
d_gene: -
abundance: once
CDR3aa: CASSLDGLGADTQYF
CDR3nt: TGTGCCAGCAGCTTAGACGGCCTAGGGGCAGATACGCAGTATTTT

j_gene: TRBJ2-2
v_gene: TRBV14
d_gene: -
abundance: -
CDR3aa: CASSPPQGSSGELFF
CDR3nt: TGTGCCAGCAGCCCGCCACAGGGTAGCTCCGGGGAGCTGTTTTTT

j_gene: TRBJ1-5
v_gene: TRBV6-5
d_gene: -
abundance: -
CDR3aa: CASSYSRGSNQPQHF
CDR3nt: TGTGCCAGCAGTTACTCTAGAGGGAGCAATCAGCCCCAGCATTTT

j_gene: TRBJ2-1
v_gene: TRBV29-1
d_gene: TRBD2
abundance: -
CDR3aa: CSVVGGRGSYNEQFF
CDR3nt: TGCAGCGTTGTAGGAGGGAGGGGCTCCTACAATGAGCAGTTCTTC

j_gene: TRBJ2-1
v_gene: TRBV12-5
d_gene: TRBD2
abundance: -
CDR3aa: CASARGLAGGNEQFF
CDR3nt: TGTGCTAGTGCCCGGGGACTAGCGGGAGGTAATGAGCAGTTCTTC

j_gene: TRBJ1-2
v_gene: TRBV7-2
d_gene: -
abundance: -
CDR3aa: CASSPRQDYGYTF
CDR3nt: TGTGCCAGCAGCCCCCGACAGGATTATGGCTACACCTTC

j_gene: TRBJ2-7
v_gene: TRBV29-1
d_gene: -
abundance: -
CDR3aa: CSVRDVYEQYF
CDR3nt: TGCAGCGTACGGGATGTTTACGAGCAGTACTTC

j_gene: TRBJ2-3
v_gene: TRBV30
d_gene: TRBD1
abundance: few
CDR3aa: CAWNRQGVDTQYF
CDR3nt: TGTGCCTGGAATCGTCAGGGGGTAGATACGCAGTATTTT

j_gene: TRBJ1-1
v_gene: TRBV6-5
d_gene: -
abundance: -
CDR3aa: CASSLSGTSGTEAFF
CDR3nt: TGTGCCAGCAGTCTATCCGGGACAAGCGGCACTGAAGCTTTCTTT

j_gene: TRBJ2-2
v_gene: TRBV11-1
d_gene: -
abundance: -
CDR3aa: CASSSSGLGTGELFF
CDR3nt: TGTGCCAGCAGCTCAAGCGGGCTAGGGACCGGGGAGCTGTTTTTT

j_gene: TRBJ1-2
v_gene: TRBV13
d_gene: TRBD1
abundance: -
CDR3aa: CASSSDRVGGYTF
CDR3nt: TGTGCCAGCAGTTCGGACAGGGTAGGTGGCTACACCTTC

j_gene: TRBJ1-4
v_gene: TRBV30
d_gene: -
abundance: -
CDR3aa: CAWSKGVLDEKLFF
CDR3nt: TGTGCCTGGAGCAAGGGGGTTCTTGATGAAAAACTGTTTTTT